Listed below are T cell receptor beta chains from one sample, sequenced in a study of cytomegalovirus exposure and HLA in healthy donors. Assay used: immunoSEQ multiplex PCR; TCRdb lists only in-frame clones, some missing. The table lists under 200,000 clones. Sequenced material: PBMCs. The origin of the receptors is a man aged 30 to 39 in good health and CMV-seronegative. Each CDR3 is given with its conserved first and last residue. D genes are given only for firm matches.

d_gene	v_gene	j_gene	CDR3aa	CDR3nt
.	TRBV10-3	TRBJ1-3	CAITRFDGGSGNTIYF	TGTGCCATCACCCGATTCGACGGGGGCTCTGGAAACACCATATATTTT
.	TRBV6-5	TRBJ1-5	CASSSISNQPQHF	TGTGCCAGCAGTTCCATTAGCAATCAGCCCCAGCATTTT
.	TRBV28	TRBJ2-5	CASSVPRGWETQYF	TGTGCCAGCAGTGTCCCGAGGGGGTGGGAGACCCAGTACTTC
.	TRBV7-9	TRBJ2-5	CASSIPQGRTETQYF	TGTGCCAGCAGCATACCACAGGGGAGGACGGAGACCCAGTACTTC
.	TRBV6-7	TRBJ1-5	CASSPGVRGNQPQHF	TGTGCCAGCAGTCCAGGGGTACGCGGCAATCAGCCCCAGCATTTT
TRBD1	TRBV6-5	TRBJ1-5	CASSPTGGNQPQHF	TGTGCCAGCAGTCCGACAGGGGGCAATCAGCCCCAGCATTTT
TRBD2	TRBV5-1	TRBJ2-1	CASSLRPSGSGGNEQFF	TGCGCCAGCAGCTTGCGGCCTAGCGGGTCTGGGGGCAATGAGCAGTTCTTC
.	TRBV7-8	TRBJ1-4	CASSLGGGEEKLFF	TGTGCCAGCAGCTTAGGAGGGGGGGAAGAAAAACTGTTTTTT
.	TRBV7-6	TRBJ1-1	CASSSMTANTEAFF	TGTGCCAGCAGCTCGATGACAGCTAACACTGAAGCTTTCTTT
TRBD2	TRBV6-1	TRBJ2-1	CASTRLAGVYNEQFF	TGTGCCAGCACCCGACTAGCGGGAGTCTACAATGAGCAGTTCTTC
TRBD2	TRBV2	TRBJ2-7	CASIVGLAGYEQYF	TGTGCCAGCATTGTTGGACTAGCGGGCTACGAGCAGTACTTC
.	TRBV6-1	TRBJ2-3	CASSEVATADTQYF	TGTGCCAGCAGTGAAGTTGCCACAGCAGATACGCAGTATTTT
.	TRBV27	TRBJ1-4	CASGLRYRRTNEKLFF	TGTGCCAGCGGATTGAGATACAGGAGAACTAATGAAAAACTGTTTTTT
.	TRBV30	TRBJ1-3	CAWSVGGNHSGNTIYF	TGTGCCTGGAGTGTGGGGGGGAACCACTCTGGAAACACCATATATTTT
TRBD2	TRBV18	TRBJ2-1	CASSPRGGSSYNEQFF	TGTGCCAGCTCACCACGGGGGGGAAGCTCCTACAATGAACAGTTCTTC
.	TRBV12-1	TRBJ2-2	CASSFARSKLAGEFTNTGELFF	TGTGCCAGCAGCTTTGCTAGGTCCAAACTAGCGGGGGAATTTACGAACACCGGGGAGCTGTTTTTT
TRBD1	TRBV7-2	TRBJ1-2	CASSIDRGLGGYTF	TGTGCCAGCAGCATTGACAGGGGGCTAGGCGGCTACACCTTC
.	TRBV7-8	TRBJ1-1	CASSLGQVMNTEAFF	TGTGCCAGCAGCTTAGGCCAGGTAATGAACACTGAAGCTTTCTTT
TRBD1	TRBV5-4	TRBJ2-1	CASSTDTGGNEQFF	TGTGCCAGCAGCACAGACACAGGGGGCAATGAGCAGTTCTTC
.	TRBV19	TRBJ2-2	CASSRNRNTGELFF	TGTGCCAGTAGTCGGAACAGAAACACCGGGGAGCTGTTTTTT
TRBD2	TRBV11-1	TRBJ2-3	CASSWGGSYTDTQYF	TGTGCCAGCAGCTGGGGGGGGAGCTACACAGATACGCAGTATTTT
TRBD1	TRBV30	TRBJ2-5	CAWSEGAGETQYF	TGTGCCTGGAGTGAGGGGGCAGGGGAGACCCAGTACTTC
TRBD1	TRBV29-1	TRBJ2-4	CSVSGQGYDKNIQYF	TGCAGCGTATCGGGACAGGGGTATGACAAAAACATTCAGTACTTC
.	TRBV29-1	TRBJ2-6	CSVWGPDSGANVLTF	TGCAGCGTTTGGGGCCCTGACTCTGGGGCCAACGTCCTGACTTTC
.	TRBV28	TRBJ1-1	CASSFSLGASEAFF	TGTGCCAGCAGTTTCAGCTTGGGGGCTAGTGAAGCTTTCTTT
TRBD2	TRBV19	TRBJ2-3	CASSIGGRTNIVPDTQYF	TGTGCCAGTAGTATCGGCGGGAGGACCAACATCGTCCCAGATACGCAGTATTTT
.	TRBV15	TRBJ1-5	CATSREIGEGNQPQHF	TGTGCCACCAGCAGAGAGATAGGGGAGGGCAATCAGCCCCAGCATTTT
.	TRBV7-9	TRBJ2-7	CASSFDLEEQYF	TGTGCCAGCAGCTTTGACCTAGAAGAGCAGTACTTC
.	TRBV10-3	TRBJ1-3	CAISADGNPGNTIYF	TGTGCCATCAGTGCGGACGGGAACCCTGGAAACACCATATATTTT
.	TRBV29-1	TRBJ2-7	CSVEDRRGSSYEQYF	TGCAGCGTTGAAGATCGGAGGGGTTCCTCCTACGAGCAGTACTTC
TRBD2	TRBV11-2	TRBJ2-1	CASSSFSLLAGSNEQFF	TGTGCCAGCAGCAGCTTTTCCCTACTAGCGGGATCCAATGAGCAGTTCTTC
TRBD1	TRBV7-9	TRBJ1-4	CASSSPGGSAQDEKLFF	TGTGCCAGCAGTTCCCCAGGGGGCAGCGCGCAAGATGAAAAACTGTTTTTT
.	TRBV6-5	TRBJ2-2	CASRTRAKGTGELFF	TGTGCCAGCAGGACTAGAGCAAAGGGCACCGGGGAGCTGTTTTTT
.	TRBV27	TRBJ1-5	CASRQVYSNQPQHF	TGTGCCAGCAGACAGGTTTATAGCAATCAGCCCCAGCATTTT